One and the same sample provided the 27 T cell receptor beta chains below, sequenced in a study of STAT5B mutations in CD4+ large granular lymphocyte leukemia. Repertoires were generated with immunoSEQ multiplex PCR, while TCRdb's copy carries only in-frame clones and drops some. The repertoire includes over 30,000 clones, 70% to 90% of them detected once, and roughly 3.3% sits in the top ten. The sequencing input was CD4+ T cells from blood buffy coats. Receptors originate from a human donor in good health.

The V and J genes are TRBV10-3 and TRBJ1-4; no clear D. V lost 0 bases and J 3 bases, leaving 8 bases between the germline ends. The CDR3 is 15 residues long. Germline V gene lookup returns CDR1 ENHRY and CDR2 SYGVKD. The CDR3: CAISESGGSNEKLFF. The CDR3 nucleotides are TGTGCCATCAGTGAGTCGGGAGGATCTAATGAAAAACTGTTTTTT.

V and J are TRBV5-1 and TRBJ2-1, with 7 nucleotides matching TRBD2. The germline V gene encodes CDR1 SGHRS and CDR2 YFSETQ. The J segment lost 6 bases and the V segment lost 5 bases, leaving 11 bases of the junction unmatched. CDR3 length: 15 amino acids. CDR3 in DNA: TGCGCCAGCAGATCAAGCGGGACGAATCTCAATGAGCAGTTCTTC. Amino acids: CASRSSGTNLNEQFF.

The chain recombines TRBV7-2 with TRBJ2-7; 9 nucleotides align to TRBD1. Germline V gene sequence: CDR1 SGHTA, CDR2 FQGNSA. Unmatched junction bases numbered 8, after V lost 2 bases and J lost 6 bases. The CDR3 sequence is 15 residues long. The CDR3 bases are TGTGCCAGCAGCTTATCGGACAGGGGTCTGGGCGAGCAGTACTTC. Amino acid sequence: CASSLSDRGLGEQYF.

The rearrangement uses TRBV18 and TRBJ1-3; D may be TRBD1 (6 bases). CDR1 and CDR2 (germline): KGHSH, LQKENI. Trimming stripped 4 bases from V and 2 bases from J, with 6 bases between. The CDR3 is 13 amino acids. CDR3 coding DNA: TGTGCCAGCTCACAGGGGGCTGGAAACACCATATATTTT. It codes for CASSQGAGNTIYF.

The rearrangement joins TRBV7-2 to TRBJ2-7, with 7 bases that match TRBD2. This CDR3 region has 14 residues. Germline CDR1 is SGHTA and CDR2 is FQGNSA. V was clipped by 5 bases and J by 6 bases; unmatched bases: 10. CDR3 protein: CASSPQAGRGEQYF. The CDR3 DNA is TGTGCCAGCAGCCCCCAGGCAGGGAGGGGCGAGCAGTACTTC. Looking up the rest from reference TRBV7-2 and TRBJ2-7 gives the full variable domain: GAGVSQSPSNKVTEKGKDVELRCDPISGHTALYWYRQSLGQGLEFLIYFQGNSAPDKSGLPSDRFSAERTGGSVSTLTIQRTQQEDSAVYLCASSPQAGRGEQYFGPGTRLTVT.

This clone has only one observation. The chain has TRBV5-1 and TRBJ2-3; 9 bases are a match to TRBD2. The ends lost 4 bases at V and 3 bases at J; junction bases unmatched: 6. The V gene's germline CDR1 is SGHRS and CDR2 YFSETQ. The length of the CDR3 is 15 residues. CDR3 in DNA: TGCGCCAGCAGCCCCCCTAGCGGGGCGACAGATACGCAGTATTTT. Protein: CASSPPSGATDTQYF.

The rearrangement links TRBV6-6 to TRBJ1-2; 8 bases are shared with TRBD1. Germline trimming cut 5 bases from V and 3 bases from J; bases unmatched to any gene: 2. Germline lookup yields CDR1 MNHNY and CDR2 SVGAGI (reference sequence). The CDR3 sequence is 13 residues long. The CDR3 region has the DNA TGTGCCAGCAGTCCGGGACAGGACTATGGCTACACCTTC. It is translated as CASSPGQDYGYTF.

The J gene is TRBJ2-5, the V gene TRBV4-3; possibly TRBD2 for D (5 bases). The CDR3 runs to 15 residues. Germline lookup yields CDR1 LGHNA and CDR2 YSLEER. Between the trimmed V and J ends, which lost 1 base and 2 bases, there was a span of 11 bases. The DNA for the CDR3 is TGCGCCAGCAGCCAAGGTTCTAGCAGACAAGAGACCCAGTACTTC. This sequence encodes CASSQGSSRQETQYF.

This clone was seen only a few times. V is TRBV5-4 and J is TRBJ2-7, with D perhaps TRBD1 or TRBD2 (5 bases each). The germline CDR1 and CDR2 sequences are SGHNT and YYREEE (reference sequence). V dropped 4 bases and J dropped 4 bases, with 9 bases sitting between them. The CDR3 spans 12 residues. The CDR3 DNA is TGTGCCAGCAGCGGGGACGGTTACGAGCAGTACTTC. Protein: CASSGDGYEQYF.

A word on this clone: The junction departs from germline at one end; a sequencing error may be responsible. The chain has TRBV7-6 and TRBJ1-2, with D hard to call. From germline, CDR1 is SGHVS and CDR2 FNYEAQ. The CDR3 is 16 amino acids. Written as DNA, the CDR3 is TGTGCCAGCAGCACTGGCCATGAATCTCGAAAGTATGGCTACACATTC. Residues: CASSTGHESRKYGYTF.

The CDR3 spells CASSQDLRGTGELFF. In DNA form, the CDR3 reads TGCGCCAGCAGCCAAGATTTACGAGGCACCGGGGAGCTGTTTTTT. V is TRBV4-3 and J is TRBJ2-2; D gene ambiguous. The germline CDR1 and CDR2 sequences are LGHNA and YSLEER. V lost 0 bases and J lost 4, with 9 bases in between. There are 15 residues in the CDR3.

V and J are TRBV19 and TRBJ2-2; possibly TRBD1 or TRBD2 for D (6 bases each). V was cut by 1 base and J by 4 bases, with 16 bases left in between. There are 17 residues in the CDR3. Germline-derived CDR1 and CDR2 are LNHDA and SQIVND (reference sequence). The CDR3 reads CASSIGRGPGVTGELFF. Here the CDR3 DNA reads TGTGCCAGTAGTATAGGCCGGGGGCCGGGAGTCACCGGGGAGCTGTTTTTT.

The chain combines TRBV15 with TRBJ2-7, with TRBD1 matching 8 bases. The CDR3 spans 15 residues. The junction had 5 bases not matched to a gene; V was cut back by 4 bases and J by 0 bases. CDR1 and CDR2 from the germline V gene are LNHNV and YYDKDF (reference sequence). CDR3 protein: CATSNRTGSSYEQYF. As DNA, the CDR3 is TGTGCCACCAGCAACCGGACAGGGTCCTCCTACGAGCAGTACTTC.

The J gene is TRBJ1-2, the V gene TRBV5-7, with D uncertain. TRBV5-7 belongs to the ORF category, with a function that is uncertain. V dropped 0 bases and J dropped 4 bases, with 10 bases sitting between them. The CDR3 is 14 amino acids. This CDR3 is CASSLAMELYGYTF. The CDR3, as DNA: TGTGCCAGCAGCTTGGCTATGGAACTCTATGGCTACACCTTC.

The chain recombines TRBV19 with TRBJ1-1; 9 nucleotides line up with TRBD1. Germline loops: CDR1 LNHDA, CDR2 SQIVND (reference sequence). Losses at the gene ends were 5 bases for V and 4 bases for J; bases not matched to a gene: 11. The CDR3 runs to 16 residues. The CDR3 nucleotides are TGTGCCAGTAGTCCGGGAACCGGGACAGGGACCACTGAAGCTTTCTTT. Residues: CASSPGTGTGTTEAFF.

The DNA for the CDR3 is TGTGCCAGCAGCTCCGCCCCGGGCCTCGAGCAGTTCTTC. It codes for CASSSAPGLEQFF. The chain uses TRBV5-6 and TRBJ2-1; D is unclear. This CDR3 spans 13 amino acids. CDR1 is SGHDT and CDR2 is YYEEEE in the germline V gene. Trimming pared 3 bases from V and 10 bases from J, leaving 14 bases between.

The chain uses TRBV6-1 and TRBJ2-1; unclear D gene. CDR1 MNHNS and CDR2 SASEGT come from the germline V gene. The CDR3 is 14 amino acids. The V gene lost 8 bases and the J gene lost 4 bases, with 15 bases spanning the gap. DNA for the CDR3: TGTGCCAGCTCTCCCCTCAACTCGTACAATGAGCAGTTCTTC. Its protein is CASSPLNSYNEQFF.

The rearrangement joins TRBV28 to TRBJ1-5; 7 bases agree with TRBD1. Germline assignment: CDR1 MDHEN and CDR2 SYDVKM. The CDR3 runs 14 residues. The trim removed 5 bases at V and 8 bases at J, leaving 9 bases unmatched. The CDR3 nucleotides are TGTGCCAGCAGTAACGGACAGGTGCAGGAGCCCCAGCATTTT. Amino acid sequence: CASSNGQVQEPQHF.

The chain employs TRBV11-2 and TRBJ1-3, with a tentative D call TRBD1 (5 bases). Germline V CDR1 and CDR2: SGHAT, FQNNGV. This CDR3 is 15 amino acids long. Trimming took off 1 base at V and 7 bases at J, with 14 bases between the two ends. The CDR3 sequence is CASSLAGLSKNTIYF. DNA of the CDR3: TGTGCCAGCAGCTTAGCGGGGCTAAGCAAGAACACCATATATTTT.

This clone was counted a single time. This chain connects TRBV7-5 to TRBJ2-5; the table's D call, TRBD1, was not checked against the DNA. TRBV7-5 is flagged as a pseudogene. CDR3 size: 16 residues. The CDR3 region has the DNA TGTGTCAGAAGCTTAATGGACACAAATGGTTGGGAGACCCAGTACTTC. Encoded protein: CVRSLMDTNGWETQYF.

This clone is a singleton in its sample. The V and J genes are TRBV7-2 and TRBJ2-7; 8 bases fit TRBD2. The ends lost 5 bases at V and 3 bases at J; junction bases unmatched: 9. The V gene's germline CDR1 is SGHTA and CDR2 FQGNSA. This CDR3 comprises 15 residues. The CDR3 region is CASSTAAGGYYEQYF. The CDR3, as DNA: TGTGCCAGCAGCACAGCGGCGGGAGGTTACTACGAGCAGTACTTC.

V is TRBV7-2 and J is TRBJ2-4; 8 positions match TRBD2. The V gene end was trimmed by 5 bases and the J gene end by 1 base; junction bases not matched to a gene: 10. Germline V gene sequence: CDR1 SGHTA, CDR2 FQGNSA. This CDR3 region has 17 residues. DNA for the CDR3: TGTGCCAGCAGCCCTCGGGAGGGCCGGTCGGCCAAAAACATTCAGTACTTC. Translation gives CASSPREGRSAKNIQYF.

V usage is TRBV28 and J usage is TRBJ2-2; the match to TRBD2 covers 9 bases. Germline CDR1 reads MDHEN; CDR2 reads SYDVKM. Trimming cost V 3 bases and J 3 bases; bases outside gene matches: 2. CDR3 length equals 15 residues. The CDR3 region has the DNA TGTGCCAGCAGTTTTAGACTAGCGGACACCGGGGAGCTGTTTTTT. Translating gives CASSFRLADTGELFF. The full variable domain, its missing parts supplied by reference TRBV28 and TRBJ2-2, is DVKVTQSSRYLVKRTGEKVFLECVQDMDHENMFWYRQDPGLGLRLIYFSYDVKMKEKGDIPEGYSVSREKKERFSLILESASTNQTSMYLCASSFRLADTGELFFGEGSRLTVL.

The gene calls are TRBV28 and TRBJ2-3; 13 bases map to TRBD2. Germline lookup yields CDR1 MDHEN and CDR2 SYDVKM. Germline trimming cut 11 bases from V and 4 bases from J; bases unmatched to any gene: 6. The CDR3 covers 14 residues. CDR3 region: CAGRTSGSADTQYF. DNA of the CDR3: TGTGCCGGACGGACTAGCGGGAGCGCAGATACGCAGTATTTT.

The chain has TRBV9 and TRBJ1-2, with unresolved D. CDR1 SGDLS and CDR2 YYNGEE come from the germline V gene. The germline V and J ends were trimmed by 0 bases and 2 bases, with 8 bases remaining between them. This CDR3 contains 14 residues. The CDR3 DNA reads TGTGCCAGCAGCGTAGAAGCAGAGAACTATGGCTACACCTTC. The encoded protein is CASSVEAENYGYTF. The complete variable domain, with remaining parts taken from reference TRBV9 and TRBJ1-2, reads DSGVTQTPKHLITATGQRVTLRCSPRSGDLSVYWYQQSLDQGLQFLIQYYNGEERAKGNILERFSAQQFPDLHSELNLSSLELGDSALYFCASSVEAENYGYTFGSGTRLTVV.

A few counts support this clone. CDR3 in amino acids: CASSSGQKLYEQYF. CDR3 DNA sequence: TGTGCCAGCAGCTCCGGACAGAAACTCTACGAGCAGTACTTC. This chain connects TRBV5-4 to TRBJ2-7, with D maybe TRBD1 (6 bases). The ends were cut back, 3 bases at V and 3 bases at J, with 13 bases in the middle. CDR1 is SGHNT, CDR2 YYREEE, per germline (reference sequence). The CDR3 is 14 amino acids.

The chain is built from TRBV27 and TRBJ2-3, with D tentatively TRBD1 or TRBD2 (7 bases each). The CDR3 is made up of 14 amino acids. The V and J ends lost 6 bases and 6 bases respectively, with 16 bases between them. Germline assignment: CDR1 MNHEY and CDR2 SMNVEV (reference sequence). CDR3 coding DNA: TGTGCCAGCAGCAGGGGGAGGGAACGGGATACGCAGTATTTT. Protein product: CASSRGRERDTQYF.